One sample yielded the 29 T cell receptor beta chains listed below, sequenced in a study of T cells expressing NK-cell markers (dated by TCRdb to the early 2020s). Receptor libraries were prepared by 5' RACE. TCRdb lists the instrument as Illumina HiSeq 2000. Following TCRdb reprocessing, every CDR3 protein sequence forms one entry, and DNA is not provided. The sample table holds about 400,000 distinct CDR3 sequences. Jointly, the top ten make up roughly a tenth of the sample. Sequencing was done on a sample of blood T cells: a sorted CD56 or NKG2C T cell subset, CD4+ or CD8+ T cells, or bulk PBMC T cells (not recorded which). These receptors were obtained from a woman between 45 and 65 years old in good health. Donor details come from another sample of the same person, matched by shared clones.

J is TRBJ2-5 and V is TRBV12-3 or TRBV12-4; TCRdb returns TRBD2, unconfirmable since there is no DNA. The CDR3 length is 14 residues. CDR3 sequence: CASRPSGGGETQYF.

The CDR3 reads CASSPDRVGAYEQYF. V is TRBV7-9 and J is TRBJ2-7; TCRdb returns TRBD1, unconfirmable since there is no DNA. CDR1 and CDR2 (germline): SEHNR, FQNEAQ (reference sequence). The CDR3 runs 15 residues.

V is TRBV21-1 and J is TRBJ2-4; the D call of TRBD2 rests on TCRdb alone, since no DNA is present to check it. TRBV21-1 is shown as a pseudogene. The CDR3 totals 18 residues. This CDR3 is CASSKSKWSGSAKNIQYF.

V gene TRBV12-3 or TRBV12-4 combines with J gene TRBJ2-3; absent DNA, TCRdb's TRBD2 call cannot be checked. The CDR3 consists of 15 residues. The CDR3 reads CASKGGSGSTDTQYF.

The CDR3 spells CATSRDRAEATQYF. The V call is TRBV15, the J call TRBJ2-3. CDR1 is LNHNV and CDR2 is YYDKDF in the germline V gene (reference sequence). The CDR3 length is 14 residues.

The CDR3 protein is CASSPAGPFNPLHF. The chain joins TRBV27 to TRBJ1-6. Germline assignment: CDR1 MNHEY and CDR2 SMNVEV (reference sequence). CDR3 length: 14 residues.

The chain joins TRBV5-1 to TRBJ2-7; as DNA is missing, the TRBD2 call by TCRdb cannot be tested. CDR1 is SGHRS and CDR2 is YFSETQ in the germline V gene. This CDR3 spans 13 amino acids. CDR3: CASSLEIAGEQYF.

The chain recombines TRBV12-3 or TRBV12-4 with TRBJ2-5; with no DNA, the TCRdb D assignment of TRBD2 cannot be verified. CDR3 size: 15 residues. The CDR3 loop reads CASSEPGTQRSTQYF.

The chain combines TRBV28 with TRBJ1-1; the TRBD1 assignment by TCRdb is unverifiable without DNA. The CDR3 extends over 12 amino acids. Germline values: CDR1 MDHEN, CDR2 SYDVKM. Here the CDR3 reads CASQGARTEAFF. Using reference TRBV28 and TRBJ1-1 for the parts outside the CDR3, the full variable domain is DVKVTQSSRYLVKRTGEKVFLECVQDMDHENMFWYRQDPGLGLRLIYFSYDVKMKEKGDIPEGYSVSREKKERFSLILESASTNQTSMYLCASQGARTEAFFGQGTRLTVV.

The chain is built from TRBV6-2 or TRBV6-3 and TRBJ1-5; the D gene TCRdb calls, TRBD1, cannot be checked with no DNA. This CDR3 spans 14 amino acids. Per the germline V gene, CDR1 is MNHEY and CDR2 is SVGEGT. The CDR3 loop is CASRQGGSNQPQHF.

The V gene is TRBV6-5, the J gene TRBJ2-2; TCRdb picks TRBD1, but there is no DNA to check that call. Germline V gene data show CDR1 as MNHEY and CDR2 as SVGAGI. The CDR3 loop spans 15 amino acids. CDR3 residues: CASNPERGRTGELFF.

The chain employs TRBV29-1 and TRBJ2-2; without DNA, the TCRdb call of TRBD1 cannot be checked. The CDR3 is 15 residues long. CDR1 and CDR2 (germline): SQVTM, ANQGSEA. This CDR3 is CSVSSLGQGTGELFF.

V usage is TRBV7-2 and J usage is TRBJ2-5; no DNA is available, so the TRBD2 call from TCRdb remains unchecked. The CDR3 covers 17 residues. Germline CDR1 SGHTA, CDR2 FQGNSA. CDR3: CASSPRAGALIKETQYF.

This rearrangement joins TRBV4-1 to TRBJ1-5; TCRdb proposes TRBD1, but this gene call is untestable without DNA. The V gene's germline CDR1 is MGHRA and CDR2 YSYEKL. The CDR3 extends over 18 amino acids. The CDR3 loop is CASSQDPLLMTGHQPQHF.

The V gene is TRBV19, the J gene TRBJ2-7; TCRdb designates TRBD1, a call that cannot be tested without DNA. The CDR3 totals 14 residues. The germline CDR1 and CDR2 sequences are LNHDA and SQIVND (reference sequence). CDR3 residues: CASSPGQGALEQYF.

This chain connects TRBV7-9 to TRBJ1-1; TCRdb picks TRBD1, but there is no DNA to check that call. Germline-derived CDR1 and CDR2 are SEHNR and FQNEAQ (reference sequence). The CDR3 is 15 residues long. CDR3 region: CASSLAQALGTEAFF.

The rearrangement links TRBV6-5 to TRBJ1-1; the D call from TCRdb, TRBD1, cannot be confirmed without DNA. Germline CDR1 MNHEY, CDR2 SVGAGI. The CDR3 is made up of 13 amino acids. The CDR3 sequence is CASSYGGNTEAFF.

The V and J genes are TRBV20-1 and TRBJ2-5; the TCRdb D gene call, TRBD2, has no DNA to confirm it. Germline lookup yields CDR1 DFQATT and CDR2 SNEGSKA (reference sequence). CDR3 size: 14 residues. CDR3 amino acids: CSAPEGLPQETQYF.

This chain connects TRBV6-5 to TRBJ1-2; TCRdb names TRBD1, which stays unverified in the absence of DNA. Germline CDR1 and CDR2: MNHEY and SVGAGI. The CDR3 totals 12 residues. CDR3 sequence: CASSEVGTGYTF.

The V gene is TRBV12-3 or TRBV12-4, the J gene TRBJ2-3. The CDR3 length is 14 residues. The chain's CDR3 is CASSPTSFTDTQYF.

The chain is built from TRBV20-1 and TRBJ2-3. This CDR3 is built from 15 residues. The V gene's germline CDR1 is DFQATT and CDR2 SNEGSKA (reference sequence). Here the CDR3 reads CSARAPQISTDTQYF.

The chain is built from TRBV6-5 and TRBJ2-6. The CDR3 extends over 13 amino acids. Germline V lookup: CDR1 MNHEY, CDR2 SVGAGI. CDR3 amino acids: CAASRAGANVLTF.

The chain is built from TRBV15 and TRBJ1-5. The germline V gene has CDR1 LNHNV and CDR2 YYDKDF (reference sequence). The CDR3 is made up of 15 amino acids. The chain's CDR3 is CATSRGTQAREPQHF.

The chain couples TRBV19 to TRBJ2-1; TCRdb's assignment of TRBD2 cannot be checked, as there is no DNA. CDR3 length: 14 residues. Germline assignment: CDR1 LNHDA and CDR2 SQIVND (reference sequence). The CDR3 loop is CASSPWTSGGEQFF.

This chain connects TRBV19 to TRBJ2-1; TCRdb calls TRBD1, which cannot be checked without DNA. From germline, CDR1 is LNHDA and CDR2 SQIVND (reference sequence). This CDR3 has 14 amino acids. The CDR3 here is CATNRDRGNNEQFF.

This chain links TRBV19 with TRBJ2-2; the TCRdb D gene call, TRBD1, has no DNA to confirm it. Germline V gene lookup returns CDR1 LNHDA and CDR2 SQIVND (reference sequence). The CDR3 sequence is 13 residues long. CDR3 amino acids: CASSVAPTGELFF. The full variable domain, in which reference TRBV19 and TRBJ2-2 provide the parts outside the CDR3, is DGGITQSPKYLFRKEGQNVTLSCEQNLNHDAMYWYRQDPGQGLRLIYYSQIVNDFQKGDIAEGYSVSREKKESFPLTVTSAQKNPTAFYLCASSVAPTGELFFGEGSRLTVL.

The chain has TRBV5-1 and TRBJ1-2; TCRdb gives TRBD1 as the D gene, but with no DNA this cannot be confirmed. Germline CDR1 is SGHRS and CDR2 is YFSETQ. The CDR3 extends over 12 amino acids. This CDR3 reads CASSGTDYGYTF.

The chain combines TRBV5-1 with TRBJ2-3. The length of the CDR3 is 15 residues. The germline V gene encodes CDR1 SGHRS and CDR2 YFSETQ. CDR3 region: CASSLVGQSTDTQYF. Filled out from reference TRBV5-1 and TRBJ2-3, the complete variable domain reads KAGVTQTPRYLIKTRGQQVTLSCSPISGHRSVSWYQQTPGQGLQFLFEYFSETQRNKGNFPGRFSGRQFSNSRSEMNVSTLELGDSALYLCASSLVGQSTDTQYFGPGTRLTVL.

V gene TRBV5-8 combines with J gene TRBJ2-3; TCRdb's assignment of TRBD1 cannot be checked, as there is no DNA. The CDR3 is 15 residues long. In germline, CDR1 is SGHTS, CDR2 YDEGEE. The CDR3 is CASRATVRITDTQYF.